Listed below are T cell receptor beta chains from one sample, sequenced in a study of cytomegalovirus exposure and HLA in healthy donors. Measured with immunoSEQ multiplex PCR; TCRdb has only the in-frame clones, and not every one. The repertoire holds fewer than 250,000 clones, with about four fifths as singletons. The specimen was PBMCs. These receptors were collected from a man aged 18-30 years in good health and CMV-seronegative. Both conserved end residues are part of each CDR3. A D gene is named only where the DNA matches it firmly. Expanded clones are given a class, and other clones once, few, many or no size at all.

J gene	V gene	D gene	clone size	CDR3 DNA	CDR3 protein
TRBJ2-5	TRBV6-5	TRBD1	.	TGTGCCAGCAGCGGACAGGGGAAAGAGACCCAGTACTTC	CASSGQGKETQYF
TRBJ2-1	TRBV7-7	TRBD2	.	TGTGCTAGCAGCCCTAGCGGCCGGCCGTTGGAGCAGTTCTTC	CASSPSGRPLEQFF
TRBJ2-3	TRBV11-2	TRBD2	.	TGTGCCAGCAGCTCCAGCGGGGAGGTCACAGATACGCAGTATTTT	CASSSSGEVTDTQYF
TRBJ2-6	TRBV2	TRBD1	.	TGTGCCAGCACGTCAGGGGGCGGAAGGGCCAACGTCCTGACTTTC	CASTSGGGRANVLTF
TRBJ2-2	TRBV6-5	.	few	TGTGCCAGCAGTTACAAGGACAAGACCGGGGAGCTGTTTTTT	CASSYKDKTGELFF
TRBJ2-1	TRBV7-6	TRBD2	.	TGTGCCAGCAGCTCTTTCGGAACTAGCGGGACCTACAATGAGCAGTTCTTC	CASSSFGTSGTYNEQFF
TRBJ2-6	TRBV28	.	.	TGTGCCAGCAGTTGGGGCTCCACTGGGGCCAACGTCCTGACTTTC	CASSWGSTGANVLTF
TRBJ1-2	TRBV5-6	TRBD1	.	TGTGCCAGCAGCACTTCGGGACAGGCTTATGGCTACACCTTC	CASSTSGQAYGYTF
TRBJ2-5	TRBV21-1	.	.	TGTGCCAGCAGCAAGCCAGGTCAAGAGACCCAGTACTTC	CASSKPGQETQYF
TRBJ1-1	TRBV4-3	.	.	TGCGCCAGCAGCCAAGATGGGGAGTGGACTGAAGCTTTCTTT	CASSQDGEWTEAFF
TRBJ2-3	TRBV12-5	TRBD2	.	TGTGCTAGTGGCCCTGGACTAGCGGGGAGCACAGATACGCAGTATTTT	CASGPGLAGSTDTQYF
TRBJ2-7	TRBV7-9	TRBD2	once	TGTGCCAGCAGCCCCCCCTCAGCGGGAGGATACGAGCAGTACTTC	CASSPPSAGGYEQYF
TRBJ2-7	TRBV7-6	.	.	TGTGCCAGCAGCTTCTTCGGAGGAGCCTACGAGCAGTACTTC	CASSFFGGAYEQYF
TRBJ1-5	TRBV7-6	.	.	TGTGCCAGCAGCCCCGTAACAGGGACCAATCAGCCCCAGCATTTT	CASSPVTGTNQPQHF
TRBJ1-1	TRBV9	TRBD1	once	TGTGCCAGCAGCCCCCGGACAGGGGAGGCCGCTGAAGCTTTCTTT	CASSPRTGEAAEAFF
TRBJ1-1	TRBV6-5	TRBD1	.	TGTGCCAGCAGTACCCTTCAGGGGGCGGCTGAAGCTTTCTTT	CASSTLQGAAEAFF
TRBJ2-2	TRBV2	TRBD1	few	TGTGCCAGCAGTGAAGACAGGGGGATTAACACCGGGGAGCTGTTTTTT	CASSEDRGINTGELFF
TRBJ1-2	TRBV28	.	.	TGTGCCAGCAGTTCAAACCTCCAGGGGCCTCTCTATGGCTACACCTTC	CASSSNLQGPLYGYTF
TRBJ1-4	TRBV7-7	.	few	TGTGCTAGCAGCGAACTAAATAATGAAAAACTGTTTTTT	CASSELNNEKLFF
TRBJ2-2	TRBV7-3	.	.	TGTGCCAGCAGCTTAATGGCAGGGGGGCGGCCCGGGGAGCTGTTTTTT	CASSLMAGGRPGELFF
TRBJ2-1	TRBV11-1	TRBD2	.	TGTGCCAGCAGCTTACGGCTAGCGGGAGAGGGGTACAATGAGCAGTTCTTC	CASSLRLAGEGYNEQFF
TRBJ1-3	TRBV4-1	TRBD1	once	TGCGCCAGCAGCCAAGGCTGGACAGGGACGCTCTCTGGAAACACCATATATTTT	CASSQGWTGTLSGNTIYF
TRBJ2-2	TRBV7-2	.	.	TGTGCCAGCGGCCGGGGATCCGAGACCGGGGAGCTGTTTTTT	CASGRGSETGELFF
TRBJ2-7	TRBV29-1	TRBD1	.	TGCAGCGTTGAAGACATCGGACAGGGGCCTTCCTACGAGCAGTACTTC	CSVEDIGQGPSYEQYF
TRBJ2-1	TRBV6-6	TRBD2	few	TGTGCCAGCAGTAACCTAGCGGGAGGGGGTAATGAGCAGTTCTTC	CASSNLAGGGNEQFF
TRBJ2-1	TRBV9	.	.	TGTGCCAGCAGCGTAGGGATCGGAGATAACAATGAGCAGTTCTTC	CASSVGIGDNNEQFF
TRBJ2-6	TRBV21-1	.	.	TGTGCCAGCAGCAAAGCAGGGGGCCGGTCCTCTGGGGCCAACGTCCTGACTTTC	CASSKAGGRSSGANVLTF
TRBJ1-2	TRBV5-5	TRBD1	.	TGTGCCAGCAGCGAACAGGGGGGGCTGGGCTATGGCTACACCTTC	CASSEQGGLGYGYTF
TRBJ1-2	TRBV6-5	.	.	TGTGCCAGCAGTTACTCGGCGGATGCTTATGGCTACACCTTC	CASSYSADAYGYTF
TRBJ2-5	TRBV5-1	.	.	TGCGCCAGCAGCCTGGACAGTCTTCAAGAGACCCAGTACTTC	CASSLDSLQETQYF
TRBJ1-5	TRBV15	.	.	TGTGCCACCAGCAGAGACCCGGGGGGCAATCAGCCCCAGCATTTT	CATSRDPGGNQPQHF
TRBJ2-1	TRBV2	.	.	TGTGCCAGCAGAGATCGGACAGTAAACAATGAGCAGTTCTTC	CASRDRTVNNEQFF
TRBJ2-3	TRBV7-6	.	.	TGTGCCAGCAGCTTAGGCTTGAGAGAAGATACGCAGTATTTT	CASSLGLREDTQYF
TRBJ2-3	TRBV4-3	TRBD2	.	TGCGCCAGCAGCCAAGCTCCCGCGGGGGGCAGGATCACAGATACGCAGTATTTT	CASSQAPAGGRITDTQYF
TRBJ2-3	TRBV6-5	TRBD2	once	TGTGCCAGCAGTTACGGGCTAGCGGGTCTCACAGATACGCAGTATTTT	CASSYGLAGLTDTQYF
TRBJ2-2	TRBV11-3	TRBD2	.	TGTGCCAGCAGCGCCCCCGGGACTAGCGGGGGGATCGGGGAGCTGTTTTTT	CASSAPGTSGGIGELFF
TRBJ2-7	TRBV2	.	.	TGTGCCAGCCAGGGGACCTACGAGCAGTACTTC	CASQGTYEQYF
TRBJ1-5	TRBV19	.	.	TGTGCCAGCTCACAGGGAAATGGTCAGCCCCAGCATTTT	CASSQGNGQPQHF
TRBJ1-3	TRBV4-1	.	few	TGCGCCAGCAGCTATTCCTGGCAGGGCTCTGGAAACACCATATATTTT	CASSYSWQGSGNTIYF
TRBJ1-5	TRBV19	TRBD1	.	TGTGCCAGTAGTTCTCGACAGGGAGGACAGCCCCAGCATTTT	CASSSRQGGQPQHF
TRBJ1-1	TRBV19	TRBD1	.	TGTGCCAGTAGTCCCCGTGGCGACAGGGCTTCTGAAGCTTTCTTT	CASSPRGDRASEAFF
TRBJ2-1	TRBV5-5	TRBD2	.	TGTGCCAGCAGCTTGGCCGGACTAGCGGGAGGGGGTGAGCAGTTCTTC	CASSLAGLAGGGEQFF
TRBJ2-7	TRBV6-5	.	.	TGTGCCAGCAGTCGGGGGTTGAGTACCTACGAGCAGTACTTC	CASSRGLSTYEQYF
TRBJ1-6	TRBV5-6	.	.	TGTGCCAGCAGCTCAGGGTCGAAACGGTCCTATAATTCACCCCTCCACTTT	CASSSGSKRSYNSPLHF
TRBJ2-7	TRBV27	TRBD1	.	TGTGCCAGCAGTCTGGGACAGGTCTCCTACGAGCAGTACTTC	CASSLGQVSYEQYF
TRBJ1-5	TRBV25-1	.	.	TGTGCCAGCAGTGAAGGTGGAACAGACCATCAGCCCCAGCATTTT	CASSEGGTDHQPQHF
TRBJ2-5	TRBV4-3	.	.	TGCGCCAGCAGCCAAACAGGGCGACGAGAGACCCAGTACTTC	CASSQTGRRETQYF
TRBJ2-1	TRBV14	TRBD2	.	TGTGCCAGCAGCCAAGGCGGTAGCGGGAGGGCCCTTGAGCAGTTCTTC	CASSQGGSGRALEQFF
TRBJ1-6	TRBV6-6	.	.	TGTGCCAGCAGTTACGATCCCAGGAATTCACCCCTCCACTTT	CASSYDPRNSPLHF
TRBJ1-1	TRBV18	.	.	TGTGCCAGCTCACCATCTCCCAACATGTGGAACACTGAAGCTTTCTTT	CASSPSPNMWNTEAFF
TRBJ2-7	TRBV7-9	TRBD1	once	TGTGCCAGCAGCTTAGAACAGGGGATTTCCTACGAGCAGTACTTC	CASSLEQGISYEQYF
TRBJ1-1	TRBV5-1	TRBD1	.	TGCGCCAGCAGCCGGGACAGCCTAAACACTGAAGCTTTCTTT	CASSRDSLNTEAFF
TRBJ2-3	TRBV4-1	TRBD2	.	TGCGCCAGCAGCCAAGATCACCCCGGGACTAGCGGCACAGATACGCAGTATTTT	CASSQDHPGTSGTDTQYF
TRBJ2-5	TRBV5-6	TRBD2	few	TGTGCCAGCAGCTTGGACGCTCGGCGCCCGGGGGGCCAAGAGACCCAGTACTTC	CASSLDARRPGGQETQYF
TRBJ2-7	TRBV28	.	.	TGTGCCAGCAGTTTCCCTGGACAAGCCTACGAGCAGTACTTC	CASSFPGQAYEQYF
TRBJ2-1	TRBV5-1	.	.	TGCGCCAGCAGCTTGCTGGAGGCTCGGTACAATGAGCAGTTCTTC	CASSLLEARYNEQFF
TRBJ1-4	TRBV28	TRBD1	.	TGTGCCAGCAGTTCCCAGGGGGGTCCAAATGAAAAACTGTTTTTT	CASSSQGGPNEKLFF
TRBJ1-4	TRBV7-9	TRBD1	many	TGTGCCAGCAGCGCCACCGAGACAGGGTATGGTGAAAAACTGTTTTTT	CASSATETGYGEKLFF